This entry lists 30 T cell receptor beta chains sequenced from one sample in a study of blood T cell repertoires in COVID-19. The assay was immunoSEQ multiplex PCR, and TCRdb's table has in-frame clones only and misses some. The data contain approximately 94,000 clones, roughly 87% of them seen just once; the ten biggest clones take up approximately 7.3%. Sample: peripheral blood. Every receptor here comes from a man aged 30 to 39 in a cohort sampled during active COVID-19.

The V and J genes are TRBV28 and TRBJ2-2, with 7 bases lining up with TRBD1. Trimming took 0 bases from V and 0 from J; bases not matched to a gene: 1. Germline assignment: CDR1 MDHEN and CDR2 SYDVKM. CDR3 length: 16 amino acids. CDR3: CASSLWQGANTGELFF. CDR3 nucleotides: TGTGCCAGCAGTTTATGGCAGGGGGCGAACACCGGGGAGCTGTTTTTT.

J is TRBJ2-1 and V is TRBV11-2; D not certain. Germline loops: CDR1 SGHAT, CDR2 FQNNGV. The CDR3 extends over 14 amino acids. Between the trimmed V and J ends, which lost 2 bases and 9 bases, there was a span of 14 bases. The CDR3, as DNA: TGTGCCAGCAGCTTAAGCGTGGCGGTTACTGAGCAGTTCTTC. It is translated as CASSLSVAVTEQFF.

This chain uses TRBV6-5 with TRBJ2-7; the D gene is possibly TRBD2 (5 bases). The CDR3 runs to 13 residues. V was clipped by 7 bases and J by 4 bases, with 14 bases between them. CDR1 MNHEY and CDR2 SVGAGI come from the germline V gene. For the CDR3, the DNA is TGTGCCAGCACTCGCGGGCGAGGGTACGAGCAGTACTTC. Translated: CASTRGRGYEQYF.

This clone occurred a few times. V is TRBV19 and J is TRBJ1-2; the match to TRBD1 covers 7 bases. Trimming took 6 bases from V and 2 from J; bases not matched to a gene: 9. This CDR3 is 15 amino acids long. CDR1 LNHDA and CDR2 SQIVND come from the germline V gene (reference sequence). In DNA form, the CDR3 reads TGTGCCAGTAGCGATCCGGGACAGCACAACTATGGCTACACCTTC. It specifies CASSDPGQHNYGYTF.

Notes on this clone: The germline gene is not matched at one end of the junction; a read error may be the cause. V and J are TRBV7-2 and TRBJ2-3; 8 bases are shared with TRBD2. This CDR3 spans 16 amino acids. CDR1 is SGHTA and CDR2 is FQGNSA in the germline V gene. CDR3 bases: TGTGCCAGCAGCGCCTATACTAGCGGCCTCACAAATACGCAGTATTTT. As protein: CASSAYTSGLTNTQYF. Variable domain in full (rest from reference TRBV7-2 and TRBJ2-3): GAGVSQSPSNKVTEKGKDVELRCDPISGHTALYWYRQSLGQGLEFLIYFQGNSAPDKSGLPSDRFSAERTGGSVSTLTIQRTQQEDSAVYLCASSAYTSGLTNTQYFGPGTRLTVL.

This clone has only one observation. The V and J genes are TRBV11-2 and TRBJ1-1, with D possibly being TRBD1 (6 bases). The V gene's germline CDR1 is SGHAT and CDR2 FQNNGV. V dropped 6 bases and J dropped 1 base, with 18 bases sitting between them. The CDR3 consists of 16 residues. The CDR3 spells CASRGADLKTNTEAFF. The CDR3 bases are TGTGCCAGCAGGGGGGCGGACTTAAAGACGAACACTGAAGCTTTCTTT.

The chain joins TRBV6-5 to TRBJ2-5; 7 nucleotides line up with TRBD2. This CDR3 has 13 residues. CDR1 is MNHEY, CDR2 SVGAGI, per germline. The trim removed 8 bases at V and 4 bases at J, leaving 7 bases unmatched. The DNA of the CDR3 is TGTGCCAGCGGGAGGGACGCCTTAGAGACCCAGTACTTC. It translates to CASGRDALETQYF.

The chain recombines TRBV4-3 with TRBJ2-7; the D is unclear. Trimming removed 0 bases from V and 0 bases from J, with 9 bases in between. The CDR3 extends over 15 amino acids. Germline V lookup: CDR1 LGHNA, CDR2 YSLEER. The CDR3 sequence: CASSQDVTPSYEQYF. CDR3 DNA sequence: TGCGCCAGCAGCCAAGATGTGACTCCCTCCTACGAGCAGTACTTC.

DNA for the CDR3: TGTGCCAGCAGATCGGGACACTCCACCTACGAGCAGTACTTC. This encodes CASRSGHSTYEQYF. The chain joins TRBV6-6 to TRBJ2-7; tentatively, D is TRBD1 (6 bases). The CDR3 is made up of 14 amino acids. The V end was cut by 6 bases, the J end by 2 bases, with 14 bases between. Germline-derived CDR1 and CDR2 are MNHNY and SVGAGI (reference sequence).

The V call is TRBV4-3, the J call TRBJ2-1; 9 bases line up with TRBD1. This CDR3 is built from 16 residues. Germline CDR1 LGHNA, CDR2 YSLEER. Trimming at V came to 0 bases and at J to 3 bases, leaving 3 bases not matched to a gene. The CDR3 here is CASSQEGQGLYNEQFF. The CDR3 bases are TGCGCCAGCAGCCAAGAGGGACAGGGTCTCTACAATGAGCAGTTCTTC.

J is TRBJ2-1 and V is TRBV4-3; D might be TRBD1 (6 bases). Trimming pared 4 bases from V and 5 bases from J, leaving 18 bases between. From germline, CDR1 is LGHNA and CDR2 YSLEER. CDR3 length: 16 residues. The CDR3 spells CASSRSSRGADNEQFF. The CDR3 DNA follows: TGCGCCAGCAGCCGTAGCTCCAGGGGAGCGGACAATGAGCAGTTCTTC.

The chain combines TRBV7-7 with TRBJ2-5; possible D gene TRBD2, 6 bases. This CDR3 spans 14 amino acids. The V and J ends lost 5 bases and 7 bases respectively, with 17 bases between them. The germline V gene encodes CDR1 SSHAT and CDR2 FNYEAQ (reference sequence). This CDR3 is CASSPTAAGGTQYF. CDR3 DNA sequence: TGTGCCAGCAGCCCGACTGCCGCCGGGGGGACCCAGTACTTC.

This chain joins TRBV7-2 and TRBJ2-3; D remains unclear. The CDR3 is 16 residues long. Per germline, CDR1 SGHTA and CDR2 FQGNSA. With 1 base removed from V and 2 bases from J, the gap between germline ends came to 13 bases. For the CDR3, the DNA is TGTGCCAGCAGCTTAGTAAAGCACTTACCCACAGATACGCAGTATTTT. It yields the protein CASSLVKHLPTDTQYF.

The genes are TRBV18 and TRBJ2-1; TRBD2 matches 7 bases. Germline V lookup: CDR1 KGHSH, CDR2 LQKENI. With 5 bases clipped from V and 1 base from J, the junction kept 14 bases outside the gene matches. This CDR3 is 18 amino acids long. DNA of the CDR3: TGTGCCAGCTCATCGACGTCCCCGGCTAGCGGATCCTACAATGAGCAGTTCTTC. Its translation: CASSSTSPASGSYNEQFF. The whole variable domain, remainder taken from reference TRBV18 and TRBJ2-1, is NAGVMQNPRHLVRRRGQEARLRCSPMKGHSHVYWYRQLPEEGLKFMVYLQKENIIDESGMPKERFSAEFPKEGPSILRIQQVVRGDSAAYFCASSSTSPASGSYNEQFFGPGTRLTVL.

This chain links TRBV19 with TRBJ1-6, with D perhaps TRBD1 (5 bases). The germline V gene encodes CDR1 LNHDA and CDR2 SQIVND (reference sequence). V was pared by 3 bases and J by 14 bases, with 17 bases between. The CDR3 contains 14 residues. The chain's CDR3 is CASSIAGNHDSLHF. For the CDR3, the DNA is TGTGCCAGTAGTATTGCAGGGAACCACGATTCCCTCCACTTT.

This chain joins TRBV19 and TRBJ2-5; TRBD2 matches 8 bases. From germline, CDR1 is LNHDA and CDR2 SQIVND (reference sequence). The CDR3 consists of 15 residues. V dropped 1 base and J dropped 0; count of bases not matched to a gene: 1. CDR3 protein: CASSIAGGYQETQYF. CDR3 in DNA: TGTGCCAGTAGTATAGCGGGGGGGTACCAAGAGACCCAGTACTTC.

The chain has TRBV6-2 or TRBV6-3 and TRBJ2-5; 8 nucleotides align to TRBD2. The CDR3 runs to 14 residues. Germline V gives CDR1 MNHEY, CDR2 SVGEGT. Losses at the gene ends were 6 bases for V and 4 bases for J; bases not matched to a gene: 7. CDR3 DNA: TGTGCCAGCAGCTCTCGCGGGGGGACAGAGACCCAGTACTTC. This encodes CASSSRGGTETQYF.

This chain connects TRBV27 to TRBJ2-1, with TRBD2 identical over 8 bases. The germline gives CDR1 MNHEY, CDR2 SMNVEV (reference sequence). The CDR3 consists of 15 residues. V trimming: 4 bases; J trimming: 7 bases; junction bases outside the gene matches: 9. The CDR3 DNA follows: TGTGCCAGCAGTTCCCCGGCGGCGGGGGGAAATGAGCAGTTCTTC. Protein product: CASSSPAAGGNEQFF.

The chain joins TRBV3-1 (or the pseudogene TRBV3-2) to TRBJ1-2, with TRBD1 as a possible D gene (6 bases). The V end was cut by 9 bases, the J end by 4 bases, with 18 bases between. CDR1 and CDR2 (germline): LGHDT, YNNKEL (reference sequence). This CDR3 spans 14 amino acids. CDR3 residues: CASAQTTGTYGYTF. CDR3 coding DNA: TGTGCCAGTGCACAAACGACAGGCACCTATGGCTACACCTTC.

CDR3 amino acids: CASSLLSGEEKLFF. In DNA form, the CDR3 reads TGTGCCAGCAGCTTGTTGTCAGGGGAAGAAAAACTGTTTTTT. The chain recombines TRBV5-6 with TRBJ1-4; a possible D gene is TRBD1 (6 bases). The V gene lost 1 base and the J gene lost 8 bases, with 12 bases spanning the gap. The CDR3 is made up of 14 amino acids. Germline V lookup: CDR1 SGHDT, CDR2 YYEEEE.

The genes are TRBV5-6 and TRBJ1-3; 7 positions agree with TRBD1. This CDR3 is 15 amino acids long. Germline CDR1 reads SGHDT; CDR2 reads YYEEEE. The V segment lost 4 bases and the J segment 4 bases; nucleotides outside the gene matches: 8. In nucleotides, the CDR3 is TGTGCCAGCAGCGATGACACAGGGGTCGGAAACACCATATATTTT. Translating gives CASSDDTGVGNTIYF.

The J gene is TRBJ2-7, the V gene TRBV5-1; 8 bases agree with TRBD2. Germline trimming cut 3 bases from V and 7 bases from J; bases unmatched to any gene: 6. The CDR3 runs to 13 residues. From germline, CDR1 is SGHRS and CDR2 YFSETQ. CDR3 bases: TGCGCCAGCAGCTCGCAGGGGACTAGTGAGCAGTACTTC. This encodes CASSSQGTSEQYF.

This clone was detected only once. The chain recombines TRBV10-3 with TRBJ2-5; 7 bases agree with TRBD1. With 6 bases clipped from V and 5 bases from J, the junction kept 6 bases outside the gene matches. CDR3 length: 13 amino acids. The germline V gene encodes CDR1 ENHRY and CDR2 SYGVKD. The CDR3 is CAISKTGMETQYF. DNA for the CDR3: TGTGCCATCAGCAAGACAGGGATGGAGACCCAGTACTTC.

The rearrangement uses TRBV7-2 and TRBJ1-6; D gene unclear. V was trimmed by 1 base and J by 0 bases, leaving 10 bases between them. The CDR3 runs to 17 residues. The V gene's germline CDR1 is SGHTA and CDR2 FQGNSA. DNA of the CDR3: TGTGCCAGCAGCTTAGACAGCAGAAGCTCCTATAATTCACCCCTCCACTTT. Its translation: CASSLDSRSSYNSPLHF.

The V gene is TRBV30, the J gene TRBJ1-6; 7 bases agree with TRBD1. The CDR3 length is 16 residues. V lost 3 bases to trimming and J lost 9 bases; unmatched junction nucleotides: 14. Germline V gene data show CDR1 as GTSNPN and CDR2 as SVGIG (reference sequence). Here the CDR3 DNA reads TGTGCCTGGAGCACCCCATCGACAGGGTCGTCTTCACCCCTCCACTTT. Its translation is CAWSTPSTGSSSPLHF. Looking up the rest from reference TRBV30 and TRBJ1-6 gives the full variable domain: SQTIHQWPATLVQPVGSPLSLECTVEGTSNPNLYWYRQAAGRGLQLLFYSVGIGQISSEVPQNLSASRPQDRQFILSSKKLLLSDSGFYLCAWSTPSTGSSSPLHFGNGTRLTVT.

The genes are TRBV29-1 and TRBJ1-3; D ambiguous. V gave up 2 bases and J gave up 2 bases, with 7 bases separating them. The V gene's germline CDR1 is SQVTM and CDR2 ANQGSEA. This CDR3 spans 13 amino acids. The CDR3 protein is CSVEQAAGNTIYF. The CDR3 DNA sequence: TGCAGCGTTGAACAGGCAGCTGGAAACACCATATATTTT.

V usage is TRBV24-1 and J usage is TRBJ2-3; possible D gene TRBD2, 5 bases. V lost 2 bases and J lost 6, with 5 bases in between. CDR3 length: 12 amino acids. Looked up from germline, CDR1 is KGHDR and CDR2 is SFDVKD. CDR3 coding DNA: TGTGCCACCAGTGATTGGAGGGATACGCAGTATTTT. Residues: CATSDWRDTQYF.

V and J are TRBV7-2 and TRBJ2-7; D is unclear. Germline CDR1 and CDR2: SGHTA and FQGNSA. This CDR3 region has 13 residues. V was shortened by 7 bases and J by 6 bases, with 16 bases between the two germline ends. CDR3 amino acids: CASNKVLESEQYF. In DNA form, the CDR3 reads TGTGCCAGCAACAAGGTCCTGGAGTCCGAGCAGTACTTC.

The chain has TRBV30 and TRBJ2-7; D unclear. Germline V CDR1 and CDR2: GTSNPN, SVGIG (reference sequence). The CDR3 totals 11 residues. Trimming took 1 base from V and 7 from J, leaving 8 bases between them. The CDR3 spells CAWSDMREQYF. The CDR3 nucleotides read TGTGCCTGGAGTGACATGAGGGAGCAGTACTTC.

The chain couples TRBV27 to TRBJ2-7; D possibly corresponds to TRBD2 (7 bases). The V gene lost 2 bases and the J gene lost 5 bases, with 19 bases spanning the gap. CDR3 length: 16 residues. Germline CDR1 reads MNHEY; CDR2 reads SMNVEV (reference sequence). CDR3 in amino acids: CASSLGGGLHGDEQYF. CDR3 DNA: TGTGCCAGCAGTTTAGGGGGGGGGCTTCACGGGGACGAGCAGTACTTC.